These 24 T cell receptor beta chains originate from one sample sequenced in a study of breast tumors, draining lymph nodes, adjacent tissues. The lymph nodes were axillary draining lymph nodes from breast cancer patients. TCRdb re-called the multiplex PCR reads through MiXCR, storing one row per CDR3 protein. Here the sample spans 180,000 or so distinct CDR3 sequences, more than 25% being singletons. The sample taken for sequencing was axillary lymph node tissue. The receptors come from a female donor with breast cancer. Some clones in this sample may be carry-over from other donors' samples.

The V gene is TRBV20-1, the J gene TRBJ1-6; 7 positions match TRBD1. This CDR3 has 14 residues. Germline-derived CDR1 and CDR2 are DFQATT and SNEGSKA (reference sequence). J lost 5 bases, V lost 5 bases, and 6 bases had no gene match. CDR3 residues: CSARTGDNNSPLHF. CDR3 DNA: TGCAGTGCTCGCACAGGGGACAATAATTCACCCCTCCACTTT.

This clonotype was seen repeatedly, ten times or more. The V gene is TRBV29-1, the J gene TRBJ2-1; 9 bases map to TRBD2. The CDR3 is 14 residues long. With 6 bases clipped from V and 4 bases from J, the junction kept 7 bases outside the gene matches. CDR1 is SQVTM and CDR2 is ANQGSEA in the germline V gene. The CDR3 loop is CSVAGLARYNEQFF. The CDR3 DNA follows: TGCAGCGTCGCGGGACTAGCAAGGTACAATGAGCAGTTCTTC.

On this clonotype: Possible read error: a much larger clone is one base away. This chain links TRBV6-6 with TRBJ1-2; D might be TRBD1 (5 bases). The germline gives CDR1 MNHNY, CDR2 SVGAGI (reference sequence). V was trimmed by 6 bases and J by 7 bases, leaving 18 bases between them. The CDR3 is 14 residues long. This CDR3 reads CASRNLSPGGGYTF. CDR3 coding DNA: TGTGCCAGCAGGAACTTGTCTCCTGGGGGTGGCTACACCTTC.

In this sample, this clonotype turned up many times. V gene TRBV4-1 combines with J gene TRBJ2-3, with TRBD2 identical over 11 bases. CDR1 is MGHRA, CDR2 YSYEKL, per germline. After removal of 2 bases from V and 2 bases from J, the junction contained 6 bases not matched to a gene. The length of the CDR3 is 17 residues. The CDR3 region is CASSQQGLADPTDTQYF. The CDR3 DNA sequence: TGCGCCAGCAGCCAACAGGGACTAGCGGACCCCACAGATACGCAGTATTTT.

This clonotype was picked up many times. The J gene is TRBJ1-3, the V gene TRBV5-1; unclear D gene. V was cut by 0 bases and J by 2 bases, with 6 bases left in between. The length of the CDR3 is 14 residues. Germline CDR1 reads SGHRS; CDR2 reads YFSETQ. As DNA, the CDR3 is TGCGCCAGCAGCTTGGACACGGCTGGAAACACCATATATTTT. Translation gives CASSLDTAGNTIYF.

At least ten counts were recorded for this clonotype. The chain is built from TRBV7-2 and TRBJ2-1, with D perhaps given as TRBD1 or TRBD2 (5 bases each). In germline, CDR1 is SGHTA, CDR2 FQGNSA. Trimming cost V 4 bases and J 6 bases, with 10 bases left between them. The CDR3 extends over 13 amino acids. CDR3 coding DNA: TGTGCCAGCAGCTCCGGGGCGTTCAATGAGCAGTTCTTC. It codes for CASSSGAFNEQFF.

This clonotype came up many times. The CDR3 loop reads CASIGGGAGVLEQFF. The CDR3 region has the DNA TGTGCCAGCATCGGGGGGGGGGCCGGGGTATTAGAGCAGTTCTTC. The genes are TRBV2 and TRBJ2-1, with 8 bases fitting TRBD2. Per germline, CDR1 SNHLY and CDR2 FYNNEI. The CDR3 has 15 residues. Trimming at V came to 7 bases and at J to 10 bases, leaving 15 bases not matched to a gene.

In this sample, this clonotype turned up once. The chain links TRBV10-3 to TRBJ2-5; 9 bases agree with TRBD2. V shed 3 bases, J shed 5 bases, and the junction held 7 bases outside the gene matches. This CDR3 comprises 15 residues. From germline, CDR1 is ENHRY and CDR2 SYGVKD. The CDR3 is CAISEGGGATETQYF. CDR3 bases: TGTGCCATCAGTGAAGGCGGGGGGGCCACTGAGACCCAGTACTTC.

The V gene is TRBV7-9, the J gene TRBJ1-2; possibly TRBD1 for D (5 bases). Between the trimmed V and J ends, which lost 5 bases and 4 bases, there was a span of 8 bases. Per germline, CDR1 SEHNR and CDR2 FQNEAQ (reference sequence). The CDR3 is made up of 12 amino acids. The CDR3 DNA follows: TGTGCCAGCAGCACAGGAACCTATGGCTACACCTTC. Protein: CASSTGTYGYTF.

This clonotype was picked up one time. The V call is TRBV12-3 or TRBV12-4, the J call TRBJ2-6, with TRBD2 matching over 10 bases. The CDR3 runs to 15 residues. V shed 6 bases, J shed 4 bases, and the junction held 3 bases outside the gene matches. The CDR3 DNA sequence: TGTGCCAGCAGAACGACTAGCGGGGGGGCCAACGTCCTGACTTTC. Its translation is CASRTTSGGANVLTF.

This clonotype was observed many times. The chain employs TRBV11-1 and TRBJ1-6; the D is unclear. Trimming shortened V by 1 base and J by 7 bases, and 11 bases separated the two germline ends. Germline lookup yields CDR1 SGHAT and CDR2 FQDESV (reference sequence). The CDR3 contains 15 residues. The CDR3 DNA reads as TGTGCCAGCAGCTTAGAAGACAACGACAATTCACCCCTCCACTTT. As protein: CASSLEDNDNSPLHF.

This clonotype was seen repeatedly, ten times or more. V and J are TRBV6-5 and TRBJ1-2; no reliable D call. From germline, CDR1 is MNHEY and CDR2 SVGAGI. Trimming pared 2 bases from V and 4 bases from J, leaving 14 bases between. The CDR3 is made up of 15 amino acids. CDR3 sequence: CASSYTVSAAYGYTF. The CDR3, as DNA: TGTGCCAGCAGTTACACAGTATCCGCGGCCTATGGCTACACCTTC.

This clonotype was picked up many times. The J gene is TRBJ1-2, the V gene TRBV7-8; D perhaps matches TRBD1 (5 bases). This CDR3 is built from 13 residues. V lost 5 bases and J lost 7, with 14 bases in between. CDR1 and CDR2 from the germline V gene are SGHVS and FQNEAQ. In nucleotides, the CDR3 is TGTGCCAGCAGCCGGGACGTCCGAGGTGGCTACACCTTC. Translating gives CASSRDVRGGYTF.

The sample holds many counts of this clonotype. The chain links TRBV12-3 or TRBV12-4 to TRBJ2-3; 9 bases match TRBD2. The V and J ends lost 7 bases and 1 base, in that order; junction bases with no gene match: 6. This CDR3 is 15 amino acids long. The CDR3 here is CASTWKREGTDTQYF. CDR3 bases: TGTGCCAGCACCTGGAAGCGGGAGGGCACAGATACGCAGTATTTT.

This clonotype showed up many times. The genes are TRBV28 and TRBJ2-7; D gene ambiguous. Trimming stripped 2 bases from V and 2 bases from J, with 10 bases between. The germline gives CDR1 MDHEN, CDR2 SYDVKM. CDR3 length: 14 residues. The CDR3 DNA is TGTGCCAGCAGTTTAACACGTCGCCCCTACGAGCAGTACTTC. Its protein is CASSLTRRPYEQYF.

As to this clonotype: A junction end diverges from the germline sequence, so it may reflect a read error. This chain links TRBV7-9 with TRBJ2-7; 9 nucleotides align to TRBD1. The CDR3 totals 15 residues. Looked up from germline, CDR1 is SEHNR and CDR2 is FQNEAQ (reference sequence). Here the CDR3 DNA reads TGTGCCGGCAGCCTAAGGACAGGGGTGACCTACGAGCAGCACTTC. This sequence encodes CAGSLRTGVTYEQHF.

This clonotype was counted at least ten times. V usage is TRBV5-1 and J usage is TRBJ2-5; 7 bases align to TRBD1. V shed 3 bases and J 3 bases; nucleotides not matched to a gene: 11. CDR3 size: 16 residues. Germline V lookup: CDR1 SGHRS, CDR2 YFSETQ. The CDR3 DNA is TGCGCCAGCAGCTCAAAACCTTCCGGACAGGAAGAGACCCAGTACTTC. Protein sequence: CASSSKPSGQEETQYF.

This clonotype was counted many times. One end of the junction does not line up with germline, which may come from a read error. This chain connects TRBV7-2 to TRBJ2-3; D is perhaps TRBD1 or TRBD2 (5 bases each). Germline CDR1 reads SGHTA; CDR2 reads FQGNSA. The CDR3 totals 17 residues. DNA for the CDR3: TGTGCCAGCAGCTTACGCGGTGGGGGACCTAGCACAGATCCGCAGTATTTT. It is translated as CASSLRGGGPSTDPQYF.

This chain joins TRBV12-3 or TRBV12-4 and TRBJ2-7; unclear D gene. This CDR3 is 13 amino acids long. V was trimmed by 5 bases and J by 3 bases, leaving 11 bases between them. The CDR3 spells CASSPDLGYEQYF. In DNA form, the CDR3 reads TGTGCCAGCAGTCCGGACCTCGGCTACGAGCAGTACTTC.

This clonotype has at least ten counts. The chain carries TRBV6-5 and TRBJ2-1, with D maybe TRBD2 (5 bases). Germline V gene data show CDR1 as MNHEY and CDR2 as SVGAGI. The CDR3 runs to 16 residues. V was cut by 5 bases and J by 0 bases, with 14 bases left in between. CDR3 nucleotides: TGTGCCAGCAGTGGGAGACTCGGCCTCTCCTACAATGAGCAGTTCTTC. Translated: CASSGRLGLSYNEQFF.

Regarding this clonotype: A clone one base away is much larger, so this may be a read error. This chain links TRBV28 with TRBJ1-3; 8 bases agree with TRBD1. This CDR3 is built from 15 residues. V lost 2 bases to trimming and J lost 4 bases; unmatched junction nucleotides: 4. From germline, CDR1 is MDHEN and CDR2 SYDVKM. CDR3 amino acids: CASSLPGDRGNTIYF. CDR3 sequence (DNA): TGTGCCAGCAGTTTACCCGGGGACAGGGGAAACACCATATATTTT.

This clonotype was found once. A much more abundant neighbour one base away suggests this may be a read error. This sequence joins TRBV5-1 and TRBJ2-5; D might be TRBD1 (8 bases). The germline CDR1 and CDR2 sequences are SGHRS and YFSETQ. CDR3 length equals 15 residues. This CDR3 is CASSQQGGVSETQCF. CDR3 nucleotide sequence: TGCGCCAGCAGTCAACAGGGGGGGGTTTCGGAGACCCAGTGCTTC.

In DNA, the CDR3 is TGTGCCAGCAGTCAGCACCGGGTCGGCAATCAGCCCCAGCATTTT. Residues: CASSQHRVGNQPQHF. The chain recombines TRBV6-1 with TRBJ1-5; unclear D gene. V shed 5 bases and J shed 2 bases, with 13 bases lying between them. CDR1 and CDR2 (germline): MNHNS, SASEGT. This CDR3 has 15 residues.

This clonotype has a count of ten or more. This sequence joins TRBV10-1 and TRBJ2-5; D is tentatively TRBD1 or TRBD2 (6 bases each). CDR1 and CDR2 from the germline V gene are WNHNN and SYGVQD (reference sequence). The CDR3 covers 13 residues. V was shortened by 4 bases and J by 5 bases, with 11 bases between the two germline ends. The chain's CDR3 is CASSAGGEETQYF. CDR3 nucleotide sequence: TGCGCCAGCAGTGCCGGGGGCGAGGAGACCCAGTACTTC.